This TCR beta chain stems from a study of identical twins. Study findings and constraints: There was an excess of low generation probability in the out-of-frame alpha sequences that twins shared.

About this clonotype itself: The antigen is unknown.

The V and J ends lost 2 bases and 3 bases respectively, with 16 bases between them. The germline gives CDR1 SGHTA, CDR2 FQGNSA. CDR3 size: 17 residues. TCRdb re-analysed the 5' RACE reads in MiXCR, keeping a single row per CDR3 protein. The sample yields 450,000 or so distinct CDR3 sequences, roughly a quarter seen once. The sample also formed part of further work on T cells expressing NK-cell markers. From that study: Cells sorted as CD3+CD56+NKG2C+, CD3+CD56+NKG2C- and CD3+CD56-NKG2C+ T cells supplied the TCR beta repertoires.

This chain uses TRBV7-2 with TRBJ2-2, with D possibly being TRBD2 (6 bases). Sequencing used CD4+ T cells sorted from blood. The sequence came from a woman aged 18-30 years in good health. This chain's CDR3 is CASSLSGSGTYTGELFF. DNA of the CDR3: TGTGCCAGCAGCTTAAGTGGTAGCGGCACATACACCGGGGAGCTGTTTTTT.